Listed below are T cell receptor beta chains from one sample, sequenced in a study of T cell responses to AZD1222 COVID-19 vaccine. Profiling relied on immunoSEQ multiplex PCR, and the TCRdb table lists in-frame clones only, not all of them. The sample carries under 130,000 clones, more than 75% recorded once. This specimen consisted of peripheral blood, obtained on day 0 of AZD1222 vaccination. All receptors derive from an adult in good health. The CDR3 runs from the conserved cysteine through the conserved F or W. Each record gives: clone size, V gene, J gene, D gene, CDR3 DNA, CDR3 protein. A D gene is named only where the DNA matches it firmly. Size is omitted from some rows. Given values are once, few, many or a class for expanded clones.

-,TRBV15,TRBJ2-7,-,TGTGCCACCAGCAGTGATAGAGTCTCCTACGAGCAGTACTTC,CATSSDRVSYEQYF
once,TRBV7-2,TRBJ2-1,TRBD2,TGTGCCAGCACAACACTAGCGGGAGGCAATGAGCAGTTCTTC,CASTTLAGGNEQFF
-,TRBV28,TRBJ2-5,-,TGTGCCAGCAGTTTAGAACTAGGGGGGAAAGGACAAGAGACCCAGTACTTC,CASSLELGGKGQETQYF
-,TRBV28,TRBJ1-4,TRBD1,TGTGCCAGCAGCCGGTCAGGGGGAATTGGTGAAAAACTGTTTTTT,CASSRSGGIGEKLFF
-,TRBV11-2,TRBJ2-3,TRBD2,TGTGCCAGCAGCCCACCTCTAGCGGGAGAGGTAGATACGCAGTATTTT,CASSPPLAGEVDTQYF
-,TRBV3-1/TRBV3-2,TRBJ2-2,-,TGTGCCAGCAGCCAGGGACAAAACACCGGGGAGCTGTTTTTT,CASSQGQNTGELFF
once,TRBV7-9,TRBJ2-7,-,TGTGCCAGCAGCTCATGGGGGGAATCAGCTTACGAGCAGTACTTC,CASSSWGESAYEQYF
once,TRBV2,TRBJ2-2,-,TGTGCCAGCACCTCGGGTAGCGGTGTAACCGGGGAGCTGTTTTTT,CASTSGSGVTGELFF
once,TRBV3-1/TRBV3-2,TRBJ1-3,-,TGTGCCAGCAGCTCCGGCCTGCCCTCTGGAAACACCATATATTTT,CASSSGLPSGNTIYF
few,TRBV5-1,TRBJ1-1,-,TGCGCCAGCAGCTCCCACACTGAAGCTTTCTTT,CASSSHTEAFF
-,TRBV6-2/TRBV6-3,TRBJ1-2,TRBD1,TGTGCCAGCAGTTATCCAGGGGGTAACGGCTACACCTTC,CASSYPGGNGYTF
-,TRBV10-3,TRBJ2-7,TRBD1,TGTGCCATCAGTGCCTCGACAGGGGGCCCTTCCGACGAGCAGTACTTC,CAISASTGGPSDEQYF
-,TRBV9,TRBJ1-5,TRBD1,TGTGCCAGCAGCAGACAGGGGGTTCAGCCCCAGCATTTT,CASSRQGVQPQHF
-,TRBV7-9,TRBJ2-7,-,TGTGCCAGCAGCTTTTCCCTTGGGAGTACCTACGAGCAGTACTTC,CASSFSLGSTYEQYF
-,TRBV27,TRBJ2-1,-,TGTGCCAGCAGGCTTGGGAGTGACGACTACAATGAGCAGTTCTTC,CASRLGSDDYNEQFF
-,TRBV28,TRBJ1-2,-,TGTGCCAGCGGAGCATTGGACAGCTATGGCTACACCTTC,CASGALDSYGYTF